A selection of T cell receptor beta chains follows, all from one sample in a study of shared clonotypes between healthy human individuals. Sequenced by immunoSEQ multiplex PCR; TCRdb stores in-frame clones only, minus some. Here the sample spans some 490,000 clones, approximately 82% being singletons. Sequenced: PBMCs. Every receptor here comes from a woman in her forties in good health. Some clones in this sample may be carry-over from other donors' samples. The CDR3 runs from the conserved cysteine through the conserved F or W. A D gene is named only where the DNA matches it firmly. Clone sizes are given selectively: once, few, many, or a class where the clone is expanded.

d_call,v_call,clone_size,j_call,cdr3_aa,cdr3_nt
TRBD1,TRBV5-4,-,TRBJ2-1,CASSFNRGRTNEQFF,TGTGCCAGCAGCTTTAACAGGGGGCGTACCAATGAGCAGTTCTTC
TRBD1,TRBV19,-,TRBJ2-3,CASSLGTVSTDTQYF,TGTGCCAGTAGTCTGGGGACAGTTAGCACAGATACGCAGTATTTT
-,TRBV15,-,TRBJ1-1,CATSRTWGQGMNTEAFF,TGTGCCACCAGCAGAACCTGGGGGCAGGGAATGAACACTGAAGCTTTCTTT
-,TRBV19,-,TRBJ2-3,CASRRGDTQYF,TGTGCCAGCCGGAGGGGGGATACGCAGTATTTT
-,TRBV18,-,TRBJ2-7,CASSPPPRTYEQYF,TGTGCCAGCTCACCACCACCCAGAACCTACGAGCAGTACTTC
TRBD1,TRBV7-8,-,TRBJ1-2,CASSSQTGNYGYTF,TGTGCCAGCAGCTCCCAGACAGGGAACTATGGCTACACCTTC
TRBD1,TRBV11-3,-,TRBJ2-2,CASSWDRGVSGELFF,TGTGCCAGCAGCTGGGACAGGGGAGTTTCCGGGGAGCTGTTTTTT
-,TRBV5-1,few,TRBJ2-7,CASSRLKGVPNSYEQYF,TGCGCCAGCAGCCGATTAAAGGGCGTACCAAATTCCTACGAGCAGTACTTC
TRBD1,TRBV4-1,-,TRBJ1-4,CASSQGDRVEKLFF,TGCGCCAGCAGCCAAGGGGACAGGGTTGAAAAACTGTTTTTT
-,TRBV7-3,-,TRBJ2-7,CASSPSGQGSYEQYF,TGTGCCAGCAGCCCCTCAGGGCAGGGATCCTACGAGCAGTACTTC
TRBD2,TRBV2,-,TRBJ2-7,CASIGRRELGQYF,TGTGCCAGCATCGGTCGGCGGGAGCTCGGGCAGTACTTC
-,TRBV15,-,TRBJ2-7,CATSRDRTEQYF,TGTGCCACCAGCAGAGACAGGACCGAGCAGTACTTC
TRBD1,TRBV23-1,-,TRBJ2-7,CASSQPIRDRASYEQYF,TGCGCCAGCAGTCAACCTATCCGAGACAGGGCCTCCTACGAGCAGTACTTC
TRBD2,TRBV30,-,TRBJ2-1,CAWSDRDYSWEQFF,TGTGCCTGGAGTGATCGGGACTACTCTTGGGAGCAGTTCTTC
-,TRBV28,-,TRBJ1-4,CASSRPGRDEKLFF,TGTGCCAGCAGCAGACCTGGTAGAGATGAAAAACTGTTTTTT
-,TRBV19,-,TRBJ1-5,CASSKRDQPQHF,TGTGCCAGTAGTAAACGAGATCAGCCCCAGCATTTT
-,TRBV4-2,-,TRBJ2-5,CARSQGKGGGTQETQYF,TGTGCCAGAAGCCAAGGGAAGGGTGGCGGGACACAAGAGACCCAGTACTTC
-,TRBV11-2,-,TRBJ2-7,CASSQQASYEQYF,TGTGCCAGCAGCCAACAGGCCTCCTACGAGCAGTACTTC
-,TRBV28,-,TRBJ1-2,CATDSADSWPTF,TGTGCCACCGACAGTGCTGACTCGTGGCCAACCTTC
TRBD1,TRBV9,-,TRBJ1-5,CASSPSGQVSNQPQHF,TGTGCCAGCAGCCCCTCCGGACAGGTTAGCAATCAGCCCCAGCATTTT
-,TRBV4-3,-,TRBJ2-1,CASSQDDQVYNEQFF,TGCGCCAGCAGCCAAGATGATCAGGTTTACAATGAGCAGTTCTTC
TRBD1,TRBV10-3,-,TRBJ2-7,CATLPGQHYEQYF,TGTGCCACCCTACCGGGACAGCACTACGAGCAGTACTTC
TRBD1,TRBV5-1,-,TRBJ2-2,CASSPGTGGSGELFF,TGCGCCAGCAGCCCCGGGACAGGGGGCTCCGGGGAGCTGTTTTTT
-,TRBV29-1,once,TRBJ1-5,CSARGTGSNQPQHF,TGCAGCGCAAGGGGAACTGGGAGCAATCAGCCCCAGCATTTT
-,TRBV5-5,few,TRBJ2-1,CASSLAGSGYNEQFF,TGTGCCAGCAGCTTGGCAGGGTCTGGTTACAATGAGCAGTTCTTC
-,TRBV28,-,TRBJ2-7,CASGQKSPYEQYF,TGTGCCAGCGGGCAGAAGAGTCCCTACGAGCAGTACTTC
-,TRBV15,-,TRBJ2-3,CATSRDITSFTDTQYF,TGTGCCACCAGCAGAGATATCACTAGCTTCACAGATACGCAGTATTTT
TRBD2,TRBV14,-,TRBJ2-1,CASTDLQGVAGGKNYNEQFF,TGTGCCAGCACCGACCTCCAGGGGGTAGCGGGAGGGAAAAACTACAATGAGCAGTTCTTC
-,TRBV19,-,TRBJ1-5,CASSIGQYNSNQPQHF,TGTGCCAGTAGTATAGGGCAGTACAACAGCAATCAGCCCCAGCATTTT
-,TRBV7-8,-,TRBJ1-1,CASRNTEAFF,TGTGCCAGCAGGAACACTGAAGCTTTCTTT
TRBD2,TRBV18,-,TRBJ2-3,CASSPMTSGFTDTQYF,TGTGCCAGCTCACCAATGACTAGCGGATTCACAGATACGCAGTATTTT
TRBD1,TRBV5-1,-,TRBJ1-2,CASSERQGGGGYTF,TGCGCCAGCAGCGAACGACAGGGGGGCGGTGGCTACACCTTC
-,TRBV2,-,TRBJ2-5,CASSITSVETQYF,TGTGCCAGCAGTATAACTAGTGTCGAGACCCAGTACTTC
TRBD1,TRBV6-4,-,TRBJ2-1,CASKQGTNYNEQFF,TGTGCCAGCAAACAGGGGACGAACTACAATGAGCAGTTCTTC
-,TRBV5-1,few,TRBJ2-2,CASSAGGPNAGELFF,TGCGCCAGCAGCGCCGGGGGCCCCAACGCCGGGGAGCTGTTTTTT